These 5 T cell receptor beta chains came from one sample sequenced in a study of post-analysis software for immune sequencing data. Study outcomes and limitations: Controls showed lower frequencies than patients for roughly five TRBV segments, and TRBV5-6, TRBV5-1 and TRBV20-1 were among these.

Every TCR beta cDNA library bore unique molecular identifiers. TCRdb called the PCR reads again in MiXCR, with one record for every CDR3 protein. The repertoire includes some 690,000 distinct CDR3 sequences, roughly three fifths of them detected once, and about 10% sits in the top ten. These receptors are not linked to any known antigen. Sequencing input: blood. These receptors originate from a girl aged 2 to 10 with multiple sclerosis.

The chain recombines TRBV20-1 with TRBJ2-7; D ambiguous. The V end lost 5 bases, the J end lost 3 bases, and 14 bases lay between the germline ends. Germline V gives CDR1 DFQATT, CDR2 SNEGSKA (reference sequence). The CDR3 spans 13 residues. This chain's CDR3 is CSAPLGTGYEQYF. The DNA for the CDR3 is TGCAGTGCTCCCCTAGGTACCGGCTACGAGCAGTACTTC.

The genes are TRBV20-1 and TRBJ2-3, with no clear D. The CDR3 totals 14 residues. Per the germline V gene, CDR1 is DFQATT and CDR2 is SNEGSKA (reference sequence). V gave up 3 bases and J gave up 1 base, with 11 bases separating them. CDR3 residues: CSASELIGTDTQYF. The CDR3 DNA is TGCAGTGCTAGCGAGCTAATTGGCACAGATACGCAGTATTTT.

The V and J genes are TRBV20-1 and TRBJ2-7; unclear D gene. CDR1 is DFQATT, CDR2 SNEGSKA, per germline (reference sequence). Trimming removed 0 bases from V and 1 base from J, with 13 bases in between. The CDR3 is 15 amino acids. CDR3 nucleotide sequence: TGCAGTGCTAGAGATATCGGAAAGCCATCCTACGAGCAGTACTTC. This codes for CSARDIGKPSYEQYF.

As DNA, the CDR3 is TGTGCCAGCAGCCAAGAAACGACAGGGGCCAACTATGGCTACACCTTC. This sequence encodes CASSQETTGANYGYTF. This chain links TRBV4-2 with TRBJ1-2, with 8 bases matching TRBD1. After removal of 0 bases from V and 2 bases from J, the junction contained 5 bases not matched to a gene. Germline V gene data show CDR1 as LGHNA and CDR2 as YNFKEQ. The CDR3 is made up of 16 amino acids.

Worth noting for this clonotype: Germline is not matched at one junction end, which may reflect a read error. The chain combines TRBV15 with TRBJ2-1; 12 bases line up with TRBD2. The CDR3 has 15 residues. Germline-derived CDR1 and CDR2 are LNHNV and YYDKDF (reference sequence). The CDR3, as DNA: TGTGCCACCAGTAGAGAGACTAGCGGGAGTAATGAGCAGTTCTTC. It translates to CATSRETSGSNEQFF.